The sequence of this T cell receptor beta chain was determined in a study of cytomegalovirus exposure and HLA in healthy donors. The PCR ran on 60 Vbeta and 13 Jbeta primers. As originally analysed: Around 80 million unique TCR beta chains, roughly 11 million of them shared, were counted by a later analysis. The data were produced by immunoSEQ multiplex PCR, yet TCRdb's version contains in-frame clones alone and is incomplete. V and J calls and clone size are as listed in that table; D and trimming were resolved from the DNA. The data show 70,000 or so clones, with roughly 85% seen just once and 2% held by the top ten. Deletions cut 6 bases from V and 7 bases from J, with 16 bases between. The germline V gene encodes CDR1 SNHLY and CDR2 FYNNEI. The CDR3 consists of 14 residues. In the case of this clone: Its antigen remains unknown.

General study results and limits: Previous analysis showed most TCR beta V segments were productive about 87% or about 30% of the time. Upon later analysis, HLA-associated TCR beta chains proved more clonally expanded than other, equally common chains.

The chain joins TRBV2 to TRBJ1-3; D gene unclear. Input material: PBMCs. The receptor was isolated from a woman between 25 and 40 years old in good health and CMV-seronegative. The CDR3 here is CASSAAPALNTIYF. The CDR3 region has the DNA TGTGCCAGCAGCGCGGCCCCGGCTCTCAACACCATATATTTT.